These T cell receptor beta chains were read from a single sample in a study of cytomegalovirus exposure and HLA in healthy donors. Profiling relied on immunoSEQ multiplex PCR, and the TCRdb table lists in-frame clones only, not all of them. The sample holds 100,000 to 150,000 clones; just under 90% are singletons and the top ten take about 3.5%. Input material: PBMCs. Receptors originate from a young man in good health and CMV-seronegative. CDR3s include the opening cysteine and the closing phenylalanine or tryptophan. A D gene is named only where the DNA matches it firmly. Clone size is shown for a subset of rows, as once, few, many or a class of expanded clone.

NA,TRBJ1-4,12,NA,TRBV4-1,TGCGCCAGCAGCCAGGCTGGTGAAAAACTGTTTTTT,CASSQAGEKLFF
NA,TRBJ1-5,14,NA,TRBV18,TGTGCCAGCTCACCAGCGAATTCCAATCAGCCCCAGCATTTT,CASSPANSNQPQHF
NA,TRBJ2-5,13,TRBD1,TRBV6-5,TGTGCCAGCACCTATGACAGGGAAGAGACCCAGTACTTC,CASTYDREETQYF
NA,TRBJ2-7,15,TRBD1,TRBV25-1,TGTGCCAGCAGTGACACCAGGGGGCCCGGCTACGAGCAGTACTTC,CASSDTRGPGYEQYF
NA,TRBJ2-7,14,TRBD2,TRBV11-3,TGTGCCAGCAGCCAGACTAGCGGGGCGGGGGAGCAGTACTTC,CASSQTSGAGEQYF
NA,TRBJ1-2,16,NA,TRBV4-1,TGCGCCAGCAGCCCCATGGGGCTGGGGGCAGACTATGGCTACACCTTC,CASSPMGLGADYGYTF
NA,TRBJ1-4,14,TRBD1,TRBV5-1,TGCGCCAGCAGCTTAGGGGGCGGGAATGAAAAACTGTTTTTT,CASSLGGGNEKLFF
NA,TRBJ1-5,15,NA,TRBV9,TGTGCCAGCAGCGTAGACGGACACCTCGGGCAGCCCCAGCATTTT,CASSVDGHLGQPQHF
NA,TRBJ1-3,14,NA,TRBV19,TGTGCCAGTAGTAACCGGGACTCTGGAAACACCATATATTTT,CASSNRDSGNTIYF
NA,TRBJ1-6,15,TRBD1,TRBV5-6,TGTGCCAGCAGCTTGGGCAGGGGGCGAGGGTCACCCCTCCACTTT,CASSLGRGRGSPLHF
NA,TRBJ1-1,14,NA,TRBV5-1,TGCGCCAGCAGCTCGCTAGGGGTGAACACTGAAGCTTTCTTT,CASSSLGVNTEAFF
NA,TRBJ2-5,13,NA,TRBV7-7,TGTGCTAGCGGCCTTCGAGGCCAAGAGACCCAGTACTTC,CASGLRGQETQYF
NA,TRBJ1-5,16,TRBD1,TRBV15,TGTGCCACCAGCAGGGTGGACAGGGATGGCAATCAGCCCCAGCATTTT,CATSRVDRDGNQPQHF
few,TRBJ1-1,14,NA,TRBV19,TGTGCCAGTAGTCCTACAGGGACGAACACTGAAGCTTTCTTT,CASSPTGTNTEAFF
NA,TRBJ1-1,18,NA,TRBV9,TGTGCCAGCAGCCTACGTGGAGGGACTATTTCTAAGAACACTGAAGCTTTCTTT,CASSLRGGTISKNTEAFF
NA,TRBJ2-7,14,TRBD2,TRBV5-1,TGCGCCAGCAGCCCGGGCGGGGGGGCTAGGGAGCAGTACTTC,CASSPGGGAREQYF
NA,TRBJ2-5,14,TRBD1,TRBV19,TGTGCCAGTAGAAGAAGGACAGGGCAAGAGACCCAGTACTTC,CASRRRTGQETQYF
few,TRBJ1-2,13,NA,TRBV7-9,TGTGCCAGCAGCCCGCAGGGAGGGTCTGGCTACACCTTC,CASSPQGGSGYTF
NA,TRBJ1-6,14,NA,TRBV6-5,TGTGCCAGCAACGGACGGACAGCGAATTCACCCCTCCACTTT,CASNGRTANSPLHF
NA,TRBJ2-7,13,TRBD1,TRBV7-2,TGTGCCAGCAGCTACGGGACAGCCTACGAGCAGTACTTC,CASSYGTAYEQYF
NA,TRBJ1-3,14,TRBD1,TRBV7-6,TGTGCCAGCAGCCCCCGACAGGGAGTAAACACCATATATTTT,CASSPRQGVNTIYF
NA,TRBJ1-2,16,NA,TRBV5-6,TGTGCCAGCAGCTTCGTCTCGCCGAGGACTAGGCGTGGCTACACCTTC,CASSFVSPRTRRGYTF
NA,TRBJ2-1,14,TRBD2,TRBV6-4,TGTGCCAGCACCGAATGGGCGGGGGGCTATGAGCAGTTCTTC,CASTEWAGGYEQFF
NA,TRBJ2-7,13,TRBD1,TRBV6-5,TGTGCCAGCAGTCCGACAGGGACCTACGAGCAGTACTTC,CASSPTGTYEQYF
NA,TRBJ1-1,15,NA,TRBV12-2,TGTGCAAGTCGCTTAGCGCGGAGGAGCCTACGTGAAGCTTTCTTT,CASRLARRSLREAFF
NA,TRBJ1-1,14,NA,TRBV28,TGTGCCAGCAGTTGGGGGGGTCGAAACACTGAAGCTTTCTTT,CASSWGGRNTEAFF
NA,TRBJ2-7,14,TRBD1,TRBV6-6,TGTGCCAGCAGTTACCCCGGGACAGGGGACGAGCAGTACTTC,CASSYPGTGDEQYF
NA,TRBJ2-1,16,NA,TRBV28,TGTGCCAGCAGTTTAGGAGGGGGGGCGACCGGCAATGAGCAGTTCTTC,CASSLGGGATGNEQFF
NA,TRBJ1-1,12,NA,TRBV7-9,TGTGCCAGCAGCTACGGAGGGACTGAAGCTTTCTTT,CASSYGGTEAFF
NA,TRBJ2-7,15,TRBD1,TRBV7-9,TGTGCCAGCAGCTTAGCGCAGGGGGCCCACTACGAGCAGTACTTC,CASSLAQGAHYEQYF
NA,TRBJ2-7,12,NA,TRBV19,TGTGCCAGTCGCACAGGGAACGGCGAGCAGTACTTC,CASRTGNGEQYF
NA,TRBJ1-2,14,TRBD1,TRBV7-3,TGTGCCAGCAGCCCGGGGACAGGGGGCTATGGCTACACCTTC,CASSPGTGGYGYTF
NA,TRBJ2-7,14,TRBD1,TRBV4-1,TGCGCCAGCAGCCAAGGTTTAGGGGGCGGCGAGCAGTACTTC,CASSQGLGGGEQYF